The sequence of this TCR beta chain was determined in a study of blood T cell repertoires in COVID-19 (dated by TCRdb to 2018 to 2021). About the study as a whole: Samples from collaborators originated in the United States, Italy and Spain and spanned both the acute and convalescent phases of COVID-19. The material from the prospective study consisted of cDNA or gDNA derived from T cells, B-cell-depleted T cells, or PBMCs. Deeply sampled blood TCRbeta repertoires from subjects exposed to, actively infected with, or recovered from COVID-19 were included in the dataset. The repertoires were made available in a free public database intended to serve as a resource for research on the immune response to SARS-CoV-2. The samples were drawn from the first 160 participants of the ongoing ImmuneRACE study and from about 1,200 subjects provided by 6 global collaborators. Sample metadata almost always included a de-identified subject ID, COVID-19 status, age in years and sex. Where available, HLA class I and class II types were obtained from metadata supplied by the sample provider rather than from assay-based typing.

Whole blood was collected in K2EDTA tubes by collaborating institutions according to the institutions' own protocols. For TCRbeta analysis, collaborators shipped samples as frozen whole blood, isolated PBMCs, or DNA extracted from either of those sample types. The immunoSEQ Assay, a bias-controlled multiplex PCR, was used to amplify TCRbeta CDR3 regions from genomic DNA. In the original analysis: The number of nucleated cells in each sample was estimated by amplification of reference gene primers within the assay. To quantify the absolute abundance of each unique TCRbeta CDR3 rearrangement, sequence reads were collapsed and filtered. For each sample, productive Simpson clonality was calculated by taking the square root of Simpson's diversity index across productive rearrangements. TCRdb retrieved this table from immuneACCESS and kept in-frame rearrangements only. Not all clones are present; in checked studies, unresolved V genes account for under half, and no reason is known for the remainder. The V and J calls and clone size come from that table; D and trimming were worked out from the DNA. In all, the sample holds 120,000 to 150,000 clones, and approximately 85% of those were seen once. In total, the top ten clones hold 4% to 5% of the sample.

As regards this clone: The antigen it binds to is not known. Base qualities are not provided; no much larger clone lies one nucleotide away.

Beyond this particular receptor, the publication reports: How much clinical and demographic metadata was included differed by source and by participant, and the metadata was provided uncurated.

The sequenced material came from peripheral blood. This clonotype was sampled from a woman older than 75 with acute or convalescent COVID-19.

The nucleotide sequence is TGTGCCAGCGGGTGGCGGGCGACGAACACCGGGGAGCTGTTTTTT. Translation gives CASGWRATNTGELFF. The sequence joins TRBV6-5 to TRBJ2-2, with TRBD2 as a weak D call on 5 bases. From the cysteine up to the phenylalanine, the CDR3 has a length of 15 residues. The sequence is cut down to CDR3 DNA, 45 bases in frame from base 1. CDR1 MNHEY and CDR2 SVGAGI are derived from the germline V gene. V is clipped by 8 bases and J by 0 bases, and the sequence between their germline boundaries is 13 bases long.